This is a list of T cell receptor beta chains from one sample in a study of cytotoxic CD8 clonotypes in ibrutinib-treated CLL. TCRdb's copy holds only in-frame clones and misses some; the assay was immunoSEQ multiplex PCR. The table shows just over 200,000 clones, with approximately 75% occurring only once. The sample consisted of PBMCs, taken after 12 months of ibrutinib treatment. The receptors stem from a human donor with chronic lymphocytic leukemia. Both conserved end residues are part of each CDR3. D genes are given only for firm matches. The listing skips clone size in some rows; elsewhere it reads once, few, many or a size class.

len	v_gene	j_gene	d_gene	abundance	CDR3nt	CDR3aa
13	TRBV18	TRBJ1-5	.	.	TGTGCCAGCTCGTCAGGGAGGGATCAGCCCCAGCATTTT	CASSSGRDQPQHF
11	TRBV28	TRBJ1-2	.	.	TGTGCCAGCAGTTTAGTGGGTGGCTACACCTTC	CASSLVGGYTF
15	TRBV7-6	TRBJ2-2	.	.	TGTGCCAGCAGCTACCAGGCTCGGTGGGACGGGGAGCTGTTTTTT	CASSYQARWDGELFF
13	TRBV6-5	TRBJ1-5	.	.	TGTGCCAGCAGGCTGGGGGCCAATCAGCCCCAGCATTTT	CASRLGANQPQHF
18	TRBV28	TRBJ2-3	TRBD2	.	TGTGCCAGCAGTTTACCCCGGAGGGTAGCGGGGCACACAGATACGCAGTATTTT	CASSLPRRVAGHTDTQYF
15	TRBV7-3	TRBJ2-1	TRBD2	.	TGTGCCAGCAGCCTAACGGCGGGGGGCTACAATGAGCAGTTCTTC	CASSLTAGGYNEQFF
17	TRBV7-6	TRBJ2-1	TRBD2	once	TGTGCCAGCAGTTCCTTTTTTCAGCGGGGTTCCTACAATGAGCAGTTCTTC	CASSSFFQRGSYNEQFF
12	TRBV25-1	TRBJ1-2	.	.	TGTGCCAGCACCACCGACAGATATGGCTACACCTTC	CASTTDRYGYTF
13	TRBV7-9	TRBJ1-1	.	.	TGTGCCAGCAGCCCAGCAGGGACCACTGAAGCTTTCTTT	CASSPAGTTEAFF
18	TRBV11-2	TRBJ2-3	TRBD2	.	TGTGCCAGCAGCGCAGTCCTCCTTACTAGCGAGAGGGCAGATACGCAGTATTTT	CASSAVLLTSERADTQYF
16	TRBV6-5	TRBJ2-3	.	.	TGTGCCAGCAGTTATTCGTGGCGGTCCCTCCCAGATACGCAGTATTTT	CASSYSWRSLPDTQYF
14	TRBV19	TRBJ2-5	.	.	TGTGCCAGTAGTGGTTTGGGCAGACAAGAGACCCAGTACTTC	CASSGLGRQETQYF
14	TRBV19	TRBJ2-5	.	.	TGTGCCAGTAGTATGGGGCTAATCCAAGAGACCCAGTACTTC	CASSMGLIQETQYF
13	TRBV27	TRBJ1-2	.	.	TGTGCCAGCAGTTTATTGGCTAACTATGGCTACACCTTC	CASSLLANYGYTF
14	TRBV18	TRBJ1-5	.	once	TGTGCCAGCTCACCTGGGACAAAGAATCAGCCCCAGCATTTT	CASSPGTKNQPQHF
13	TRBV6-1	TRBJ1-6	TRBD1	.	TGTGCCAGCGGGACAGTCCTTAATTCACCCCTCCACTTT	CASGTVLNSPLHF
13	TRBV5-1	TRBJ1-1	.	once	TGCGCCAGCAGCTTGTGGCCGGGTGATGAAGCTTTCTTT	CASSLWPGDEAFF
15	TRBV9	TRBJ1-3	.	.	TGTGCCAGCAGCGTAGCGGTGCACTCTGGAAACACCATATATTTT	CASSVAVHSGNTIYF
14	TRBV5-1	TRBJ2-3	.	.	TGCGCCAGCAGCCCCAGGACAGCTACAGATACGCAGTATTTT	CASSPRTATDTQYF
18	TRBV7-9	TRBJ2-3	TRBD2	.	TGTGCCAGCAGTCCCGGTGCGCTAGCGGGGGCCCTGTCCGATACGCAGTATTTT	CASSPGALAGALSDTQYF
15	TRBV5-4	TRBJ1-2	TRBD1	.	TGTGCCAGCAGCTGGGACACACAGGGGGGGTATGGCTACACCTTC	CASSWDTQGGYGYTF
18	TRBV4-1	TRBJ2-5	.	.	TGCGCCAGCAGCCAAGATGACCCCCACCGCGGAGCACCGGAGACCCAGTACTTC	CASSQDDPHRGAPETQYF
14	TRBV7-3	TRBJ2-3	.	.	TGTGCCAGCAGCCGAAGTGGGGGGACCGATACGCAGTATTTT	CASSRSGGTDTQYF
14	TRBV2	TRBJ2-1	.	.	TGTGCCACCCCCGGAAGGGGCCGGTACAATGAGCAGTTCTTC	CATPGRGRYNEQFF
15	TRBV9	TRBJ1-1	.	.	TGTGCCAGCAGCGAGGGGCCAGGGGCTGGCCTTGAAGCTTTCTTT	CASSEGPGAGLEAFF
16	TRBV28	TRBJ2-7	.	few	TGTGCCAGCAGTTTGTTTTTGGGTAGCGGAACCTACGAGCAGTACTTC	CASSLFLGSGTYEQYF
15	TRBV7-8	TRBJ2-1	.	.	TGTGCCAGCAGCTTCTTTGGGTTAGCTGGGGGTGAGCAGTTCTTC	CASSFFGLAGGEQFF
13	TRBV18	TRBJ2-1	.	.	TGTGCCAGCTCACCAGGTTCGGGAGATGAGCAGTTCTTC	CASSPGSGDEQFF
14	TRBV13	TRBJ2-7	.	.	TGTGCCAGCAGCTTCTGGGACACTTCCTACGAGCAGTACTTC	CASSFWDTSYEQYF
14	TRBV14	TRBJ1-1	.	once	TGTGCCAGCAGCCAAGAAACGGCGAACACTGAAGCTTTCTTT	CASSQETANTEAFF
13	TRBV19	TRBJ2-3	.	.	TGTGCCAGTAGTGCCGATATGGGGGATACGCAGTATTTT	CASSADMGDTQYF
13	TRBV6-1	TRBJ1-5	.	few	TGTGCCAGCAGTGAAGGAGGGACTCAGCCCCAGCATTTT	CASSEGGTQPQHF
16	TRBV25-1	TRBJ2-7	TRBD1	.	TGTGCCAGCAGTGGCGACCCAGGGGGCAAAGGTTACGAGCAGTACTTC	CASSGDPGGKGYEQYF
14	TRBV27	TRBJ2-7	.	.	TGTGCCAGCAGATCCCCGGATACCCTCTACGAGCAGTACTTC	CASRSPDTLYEQYF
16	TRBV4-1	TRBJ1-1	TRBD1	once	TGCGCCAGCAGCCAAGGAAGGGGACAGCGGGGCACTGAAGCTTTCTTT	CASSQGRGQRGTEAFF
14	TRBV14	TRBJ1-2	.	.	TGTGCCAGCAGCCCCGTGCAGGGCTACTATGGCTACACCTTC	CASSPVQGYYGYTF
13	TRBV2	TRBJ1-6	.	few	TGTGCCACCGGCATGGAGGCGCAGATTTCCCTCCACTTT	CATGMEAQISLHF
13	TRBV29-1	TRBJ2-7	TRBD1	.	TGCAGCGTCAAAACAGGGGGCTCCTACGAGCAGTACTTC	CSVKTGGSYEQYF
14	TRBV6-1	TRBJ2-6	.	once	TGTGCCAGCAGGACGGGCTCTGGGGCCAACGTCCTGACTTTC	CASRTGSGANVLTF
17	TRBV4-1	TRBJ2-1	TRBD2	.	TGCGCCAGCAGGCGCTTCCCGGGACTAGTAGAATTTTATGAGCAGTTCTTC	CASRRFPGLVEFYEQFF
15	TRBV28	TRBJ1-4	.	.	TGTGCCAGCAGCAGGGATATTGCAACTAATGAAAAACTGTTTTTT	CASSRDIATNEKLFF
17	TRBV13	TRBJ2-4	.	.	TGTGCCAGCAGCCAGACCCGAGCGTGGCGGGCCAAAAACATTCAGTACTTC	CASSQTRAWRAKNIQYF
14	TRBV19	TRBJ2-2	.	.	TGTGCCAGTAGTCCCAGGGTGTCCCCCGGGGAGCTGTTTTTT	CASSPRVSPGELFF
15	TRBV6-1	TRBJ1-1	.	.	TGTGCCAGCACTCCCGACCCTTATATTAACACTGAAGCTTTCTTT	CASTPDPYINTEAFF
15	TRBV6-6	TRBJ2-5	.	.	TGTGCCAGCAGTTACTCTGGGTTCCAGGGAGAGACCCAGTACTTC	CASSYSGFQGETQYF
18	TRBV2	TRBJ1-2	.	.	TGTGCCAGCAGGCCGAAGGGTGGCATCAGGGAAGCTAACTATGGCTACACCTTC	CASRPKGGIREANYGYTF
16	TRBV7-8	TRBJ2-7	.	.	TGTGCCAGCACCTTCCGGGCGAACTCGCCTGAAGGGGAGCAGTACTTC	CASTFRANSPEGEQYF
17	TRBV28	TRBJ2-5	.	once	TGTGCCAGCAGTTTCCCCGCAACCGGGACCCCGGAAGAGACCCAGTACTTC	CASSFPATGTPEETQYF
15	TRBV4-1	TRBJ2-2	TRBD1	.	TGCGCCAGCAGCCTTTTACAGGGGCAGTCCGGGGAGCTGTTTTTT	CASSLLQGQSGELFF
15	TRBV28	TRBJ2-7	TRBD2	.	TGTGCCAGCAGTGGTGGGTCTAGCGGGACCTACGAGCAGTACTTC	CASSGGSSGTYEQYF
15	TRBV5-4	TRBJ1-1	.	once	TGTGCCAGCAGCTTATCGGGGCGGCTAATGACTGAAGCTTTCTTT	CASSLSGRLMTEAFF
12	TRBV11-2	TRBJ2-3	.	.	TGTGCCAGCAGCTCGAACGCAGATACGCAGTATTTT	CASSSNADTQYF
14	TRBV7-8	TRBJ2-7	.	.	TGTGCCAGCAGCTTCTCCAGGGACTCCTACGAGCAGTACTTC	CASSFSRDSYEQYF